This T cell receptor (beta chain) was sequenced during a study of glioma-infiltrating T cells after dendritic cell vaccination. General study results and limits: Only a small number of patients had complete blood and tumor samples.

In regard to this clone: Its antigen is still unknown.

Per germline, CDR1 SGDLS and CDR2 YYNGEE. The CDR3 sequence is 16 residues long. The V segment lost 3 bases and the J segment 0 bases; nucleotides outside the gene matches: 8. The PCR used 60 V beta and 13 J beta primers. The protocol was immunoSEQ multiplex PCR, while the TCRdb copy is restricted to in-frame clones and leaves out a portion. The table shows around 97,000 clones, with roughly 80% occurring only once. This TCR was sampled from a human donor with glioblastoma. Source: blood, taken before dendritic cell vaccination. The chain has TRBV9 and TRBJ1-1, with 7 positions matching TRBD1. This CDR3 reads CASSARQGLMNTEAFF. In DNA form, the CDR3 reads TGTGCCAGCAGCGCCCGACAGGGTCTCATGAACACTGAAGCTTTCTTT.